A single sample gave rise to the 16 T cell receptor beta chains below, sequenced in a study of identical twins. TCRdb ran MiXCR on the 5' RACE reads and lists one entry per CDR3 protein. The sample shows fewer than 900,000 distinct CDR3 sequences, about 20% of them seen only once. This sample also belongs to another study, concerning T cells expressing NK-cell markers.

What was sequenced was PBMCs. The receptor set was obtained from a young woman in good health.

This clonotype was detected a few times. The chain combines TRBV20-1 with TRBJ2-5; 8 nucleotides align to TRBD1. CDR1 and CDR2 from the germline V gene are DFQATT and SNEGSKA (reference sequence). V lost 5 bases, J lost 4 bases, and 3 bases stayed unmatched. The CDR3 extends over 12 amino acids. For the CDR3, the DNA is TGCAGTGCTCTGACAGGGGTAGAGACCCAGTACTTC. Translating gives CSALTGVETQYF.

This chain connects TRBV6-5 to TRBJ1-5; D may be TRBD1 (5 bases). The V gene lost 6 bases and the J gene lost 8 bases, with 11 bases spanning the gap. Germline V gives CDR1 MNHEY, CDR2 SVGAGI. The CDR3 spans 12 residues. CDR3 protein: CASSFRGEPQHF. The CDR3 nucleotides read TGTGCCAGCAGCTTTCGGGGGGAGCCCCAGCATTTT.

This clonotype was detected a few times. The rearrangement links TRBV6-1 to TRBJ1-4; perhaps TRBD1 as D (6 bases). The CDR3 contains 14 residues. Looked up from germline, CDR1 is MNHNS and CDR2 is SASEGT. V lost 6 bases and J lost 4, with 12 bases in between. CDR3 nucleotides: TGTGCCAGCAGCTCGGGGGCTGTTAATGAAAAACTGTTTTTT. Translating gives CASSSGAVNEKLFF.

In this sample, this clonotype turned up many times. The chain is built from TRBV7-2 and TRBJ2-5, with D hard to call. Germline V gene data show CDR1 as SGHTA and CDR2 as FQGNSA. The CDR3 runs 14 residues. Trimming shortened V by 1 base and J by 1 base, and 7 bases separated the two germline ends. The CDR3 sequence: CASSLGISQETQYF. CDR3 bases: TGTGCCAGCAGCTTAGGTATAAGCCAAGAGACCCAGTACTTC.

This clonotype occurred once. J is TRBJ2-3 and V is TRBV20-1; 9 nucleotides match TRBD2. The J segment lost 5 bases and the V segment lost 5 bases, leaving 14 bases of the junction unmatched. There are 16 residues in the CDR3. The germline V gene has CDR1 DFQATT and CDR2 SNEGSKA (reference sequence). The CDR3 spells CSASERGLAGEDTQYF. Written as DNA, the CDR3 is TGCAGTGCTTCCGAACGGGGATTAGCGGGAGAAGATACGCAGTATTTT.

This clonotype was seen many times. V usage is TRBV6-1 and J usage is TRBJ2-1; perhaps D is TRBD1 or TRBD2 (5 bases each). CDR1 and CDR2 from the germline V gene are MNHNS and SASEGT. The CDR3 runs to 11 residues. Trimming pared 7 bases from V and 9 bases from J, leaving 10 bases between. DNA of the CDR3: TGTGCCAGCACCGCTGGGGGTGAGCAGTTCTTC. Protein sequence: CASTAGGEQFF.

The chain has TRBV27 and TRBJ1-6; 7 bases match TRBD1. This CDR3 comprises 18 residues. Trimming cost V 3 bases and J 0 bases; bases outside gene matches: 8. Germline V gene data show CDR1 as MNHEY and CDR2 as SMNVEV (reference sequence). The chain's CDR3 is CASSFRTGHSSYNSPLHF. The CDR3 DNA reads TGTGCCAGCAGTTTCAGGACAGGCCATAGCTCCTATAATTCACCCCTCCACTTT.

In its sample, this clonotype was seen a few times. This chain joins TRBV6-5 and TRBJ1-6; the match to TRBD1 covers 10 bases. The CDR3 totals 15 residues. Germline V gene lookup returns CDR1 MNHEY and CDR2 SVGAGI. Trimming at V came to 5 bases and at J to 10 bases, leaving 8 bases not matched to a gene. As DNA, the CDR3 is TGTGCCAGCAGTACTTGGGACAGGGGAGGGTCACCCCTCCACTTT. This sequence encodes CASSTWDRGGSPLHF.

The chain has TRBV23-1 and TRBJ2-3; unclear D gene. TRBV23-1 qualifies as an ORF whose function is uncertain. The CDR3 length is 13 residues. The V end was cut by 6 bases, the J end by 0 bases, with 7 bases between. CDR3 residues: CASRISSTDTQYF. CDR3 coding DNA: TGCGCCAGCAGAATTTCTAGCACAGATACGCAGTATTTT.

The chain has TRBV7-9 and TRBJ2-3; perhaps D is TRBD1 or TRBD2 (5 bases each). CDR3 length: 17 amino acids. V lost 4 bases, J lost 4 bases, and 21 bases lay in between. Germline V gene sequence: CDR1 SEHNR, CDR2 FQNEAQ (reference sequence). The CDR3 sequence is CASSSNGAGIKSDTQYF. The CDR3 DNA sequence: TGTGCCAGCAGCTCCAACGGGGCAGGGATCAAATCAGATACGCAGTATTTT. The variable domain in full, completed from reference TRBV7-9 and TRBJ2-3, reads DTGVSQNPRHKITKRGQNVTFRCDPISEHNRLYWYRQTLGQGPEFLTYFQNEAQLEKSRLLSDRFSAERPKGSFSTLEIQRTEQGDSAMYLCASSSNGAGIKSDTQYFGPGTRLTVL.

This clonotype occurred a few times. CDR3 coding DNA: TGTGCCACCAGCTCGCCGATTGGGCGGGGGGGAAATGAGCAGTTCTTC. Amino acids: CATSSPIGRGGNEQFF. V and J are TRBV15 and TRBJ2-1; 9 nucleotides agree with TRBD2. Germline CDR1 and CDR2: LNHNV and YYDKDF (reference sequence). This CDR3 is built from 16 residues. V lost 5 bases and J lost 7; bases outside the gene matches: 12.

The V gene is TRBV6-2 or TRBV6-3, the J gene TRBJ2-1; TRBD2 aligns across 9 bases. CDR1 and CDR2 (germline): MNHEY, SVGEGT. This CDR3 spans 15 amino acids. V shed 2 bases and J 11 bases; nucleotides not matched to a gene: 10. The CDR3 bases are TGTGCCAGCAGTTACATCCCTAGCGGGATGCTAAAGCAGTTCTTC. It codes for CASSYIPSGMLKQFF.

This clonotype was picked up a small number of times. The chain joins TRBV11-2 to TRBJ2-1; 12 bases map to TRBD2. Germline V gene data show CDR1 as SGHAT and CDR2 as FQNNGV. The length of the CDR3 is 18 residues. J was trimmed by 5 bases and V by 0 bases; bases with no gene match: 8. The CDR3 protein is CASSLDLAGGPPDNEQFF. In DNA form, the CDR3 reads TGTGCCAGCAGCTTAGATCTAGCGGGAGGGCCTCCGGACAATGAGCAGTTCTTC.

The chain uses TRBV29-1 and TRBJ2-6, with D possibly matching TRBD2 (7 bases). V lost 6 bases and J 2 bases, leaving 14 bases between the germline ends. Germline CDR1 reads SQVTM; CDR2 reads ANQGSEA. The CDR3 is made up of 15 amino acids. The CDR3 coding sequence is TGCAGCGTCTCCGGAGGGGGGGCTGGGGCCAACGTCCTGACTTTC. Amino acid sequence: CSVSGGGAGANVLTF. Supplemented by reference TRBV29-1 and TRBJ2-6, the full variable domain reads SAVISQKPSRDICQRGTSLTIQCQVDSQVTMMFWYRQQPGQSLTLIATANQGSEATYESGFVIDKFPISRPNLTFSTLTVSNMSPEDSSIYLCSVSGGGAGANVLTFGAGSRLTVL.

The chain has TRBV4-2 and TRBJ2-1; 8 positions match TRBD2. The CDR3 runs 16 residues. Germline CDR1 is LGHNA and CDR2 is YNFKEQ. V lost 0 bases to trimming and J lost 10 bases; unmatched junction nucleotides: 11. The CDR3 DNA follows: TGTGCCAGCAGCCAAGAGACCAGCGGGGGATTTGAGGAGCAGTTCTTC. Translation gives CASSQETSGGFEEQFF.

V gene TRBV12-3 or TRBV12-4 combines with J gene TRBJ2-4; maybe TRBD1 (6 bases). The CDR3 has 15 residues. V gave up 4 bases and J gave up 1 base, with 11 bases separating them. The CDR3 sequence: CASSSGQLAKNIQYF. CDR3 nucleotides: TGTGCCAGCAGTTCCGGACAGCTGGCCAAAAACATTCAGTACTTC.